This T cell receptor (beta chain) was retrieved from a study of cytomegalovirus exposure and HLA in healthy donors. Looking at the study overall: The study's early data release held approximately 91 million unique TCRs from HLA-typed donors. Study-level results: An apparent linkage of common viral pathogens to several of the most significant clusters emerged in a later analysis.

Germline-derived CDR1 and CDR2 are WSHSY and SAAADI. Trimming left V 4 bases short and J 4 bases short, with 10 bases between. The CDR3 totals 13 residues. Both 60 Vbeta primers and 13 Jbeta primers went into the PCR. Using immunoSEQ multiplex PCR, the repertoire was profiled, and TCRdb retains in-frame clones only, with some absent. This table holds 110,000 to 150,000 clones, around 78% found once. This clone was observed a few times. Its antigen is not identified. Sequenced input: PBMCs. This TCR was recovered from a male donor in good health and CMV-seronegative. The rearrangement links TRBV10-2 to TRBJ2-5; a weak D match, TRBD2 (5 bases). The CDR3 DNA reads as TGCGCCAGCAGTGTGGGCGGGTTAGAGACCCAGTACTTC. This translates into CASSVGGLETQYF.